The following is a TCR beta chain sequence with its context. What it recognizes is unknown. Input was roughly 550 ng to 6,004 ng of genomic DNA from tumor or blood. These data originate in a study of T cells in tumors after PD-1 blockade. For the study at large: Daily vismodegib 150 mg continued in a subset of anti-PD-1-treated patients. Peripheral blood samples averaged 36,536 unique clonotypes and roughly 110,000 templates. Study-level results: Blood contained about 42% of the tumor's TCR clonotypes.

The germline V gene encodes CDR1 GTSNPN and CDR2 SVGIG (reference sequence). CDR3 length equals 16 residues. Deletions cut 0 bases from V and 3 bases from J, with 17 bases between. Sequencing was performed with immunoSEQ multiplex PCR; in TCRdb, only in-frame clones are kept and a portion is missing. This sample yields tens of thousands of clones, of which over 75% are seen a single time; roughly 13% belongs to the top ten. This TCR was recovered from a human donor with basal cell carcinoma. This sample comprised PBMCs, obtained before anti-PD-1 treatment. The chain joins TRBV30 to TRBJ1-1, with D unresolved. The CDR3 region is CAWSVAVSRWDTEAFF. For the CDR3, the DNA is TGTGCCTGGAGTGTGGCAGTCTCCAGATGGGACACTGAAGCTTTCTTT.